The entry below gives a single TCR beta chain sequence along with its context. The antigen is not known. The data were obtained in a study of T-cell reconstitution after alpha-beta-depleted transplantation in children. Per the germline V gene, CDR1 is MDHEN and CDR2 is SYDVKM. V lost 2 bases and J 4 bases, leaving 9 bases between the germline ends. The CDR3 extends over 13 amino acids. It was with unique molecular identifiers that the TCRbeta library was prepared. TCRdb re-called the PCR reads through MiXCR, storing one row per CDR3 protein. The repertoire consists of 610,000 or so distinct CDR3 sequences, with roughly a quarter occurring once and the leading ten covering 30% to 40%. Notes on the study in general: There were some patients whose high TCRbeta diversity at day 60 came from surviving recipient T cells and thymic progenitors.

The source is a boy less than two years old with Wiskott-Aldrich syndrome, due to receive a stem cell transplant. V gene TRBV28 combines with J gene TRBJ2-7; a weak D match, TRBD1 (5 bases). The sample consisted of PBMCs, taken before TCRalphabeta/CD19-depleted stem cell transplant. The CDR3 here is CASSLAGIYEQYF. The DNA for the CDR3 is TGTGCCAGCAGTTTAGCAGGGATATACGAGCAGTACTTC.